The rows below give T cell receptor beta chains drawn from one sample of a study of blood T cell repertoires in COVID-19. This table comes from immunoSEQ multiplex PCR, and its TCRdb copy is limited to in-frame clones, with some not included. The table shows about 42,000 clones, with roughly 87% occurring only once. Sequencing was done on a sample of peripheral blood. These receptors all stem from a human donor in a cohort sampled during active COVID-19. Both conserved end residues are part of each CDR3. A D gene is named only where the DNA matches it firmly. Size is omitted from some rows. Given values are once, few, many or a class for expanded clones.

D gene: TRBD1
clone size: -
V gene: TRBV6-5
J gene: TRBJ1-2
CDR3 DNA: TGTGCCAGCACCCCCCCGGACAGGAGGGGTGGCTACACCTTC
CDR3 protein: CASTPPDRRGGYTF

D gene: -
clone size: -
V gene: TRBV30
J gene: TRBJ1-1
CDR3 DNA: TGTGCCTGGAGTGTCCAGCAGGGGTTCGGTGAGAACACTGAAGCTTTCTTT
CDR3 protein: CAWSVQQGFGENTEAFF

D gene: -
clone size: -
V gene: TRBV15
J gene: TRBJ2-7
CDR3 DNA: TGTGCCACCAGCAGAGCGCAGACGGGTTACGAGCAGTACTTC
CDR3 protein: CATSRAQTGYEQYF

D gene: -
clone size: -
V gene: TRBV30
J gene: TRBJ1-1
CDR3 DNA: TGTGCCTGGAGCGACCTAGATCAAGCTTTCTTT
CDR3 protein: CAWSDLDQAFF

D gene: -
clone size: -
V gene: TRBV19
J gene: TRBJ1-1
CDR3 DNA: TGTGCCAGTAGGCCCCGGGGAGGGAACACTGAAGCTTTCTTT
CDR3 protein: CASRPRGGNTEAFF

D gene: TRBD2
clone size: once
V gene: TRBV5-4
J gene: TRBJ2-2
CDR3 DNA: TGTGCCAGCAGCTTGGTGCGGTTAGCGGGAAGGGGTAGCACCGGGGAGCTGTTTTTT
CDR3 protein: CASSLVRLAGRGSTGELFF

D gene: -
clone size: -
V gene: TRBV6-5
J gene: TRBJ1-2
CDR3 DNA: TGTGCCAGCAGTCTCGACAGGAAGATCTATGGCTACACCTTC
CDR3 protein: CASSLDRKIYGYTF

D gene: -
clone size: -
V gene: TRBV6-6
J gene: TRBJ2-7
CDR3 DNA: TGTGCCAGCAGCCGGGGTGGCTCTCCAGAGTACTTC
CDR3 protein: CASSRGGSPEYF

D gene: TRBD1
clone size: -
V gene: TRBV7-6
J gene: TRBJ1-1
CDR3 DNA: TGTGCCAGCAGCAGCCGGACAGGGGGGGTGGGCAACACTGAAGCTTTCTTT
CDR3 protein: CASSSRTGGVGNTEAFF

D gene: -
clone size: -
V gene: TRBV30
J gene: TRBJ1-5
CDR3 DNA: TGTGCCTGGAGTGGAACGGAGGGGTATAGCAATCAGCCCCAGCATTTT
CDR3 protein: CAWSGTEGYSNQPQHF

D gene: TRBD1
clone size: -
V gene: TRBV2
J gene: TRBJ1-6
CDR3 DNA: TGTGCCAGCAGCGGACAGGGGTTGAATTCACCCCTCCACTTT
CDR3 protein: CASSGQGLNSPLHF

D gene: TRBD1
clone size: -
V gene: TRBV6-6
J gene: TRBJ1-1
CDR3 DNA: TGTGCCAGCAGGGGTCAGGGGGGATGCACTGAAGCTTTCTTT
CDR3 protein: CASRGQGGCTEAFF

D gene: -
clone size: few
V gene: TRBV11-2
J gene: TRBJ2-3
CDR3 DNA: TGTGCCAGCAGTCCCATCAGGGGTCCAGATACGCAGTATTTT
CDR3 protein: CASSPIRGPDTQYF

D gene: TRBD2
clone size: -
V gene: TRBV5-4
J gene: TRBJ2-3
CDR3 DNA: TGTGCCAGCGGCGGGGGGGCTGGAGATACGCAGTATTTT
CDR3 protein: CASGGGAGDTQYF

D gene: TRBD2
clone size: -
V gene: TRBV5-6
J gene: TRBJ2-7
CDR3 DNA: TGTGCCAGCAGCCGACTAGCGGGAGGGAACTACGAGCAGTACTTC
CDR3 protein: CASSRLAGGNYEQYF

D gene: TRBD2
clone size: -
V gene: TRBV7-8
J gene: TRBJ2-7
CDR3 DNA: TGTGCCAGCACCGAACAGCGGGGGGAGCAGTACTTC
CDR3 protein: CASTEQRGEQYF

D gene: -
clone size: -
V gene: TRBV4-2
J gene: TRBJ1-1
CDR3 DNA: TGTGCCAGCAGCCAAGACCCGGGGGGGAGAAGGACTGAAGCTTTCTTT
CDR3 protein: CASSQDPGGRRTEAFF

D gene: -
clone size: -
V gene: TRBV6-5
J gene: TRBJ1-4
CDR3 DNA: TGTGCCAGCAGGGAGGTAGCAACTAATGAAAAACTGTTTTTT
CDR3 protein: CASREVATNEKLFF

D gene: -
clone size: -
V gene: TRBV11-2
J gene: TRBJ2-3
CDR3 DNA: TGTGCCAGCAGCTTACTATTAAAGACAGATACGCAGTATTTT
CDR3 protein: CASSLLLKTDTQYF

D gene: -
clone size: -
V gene: TRBV5-4
J gene: TRBJ2-7
CDR3 DNA: TGTGCCAGCAGCTTGGGGGCCGGCAAAGAGCAGTACTTC
CDR3 protein: CASSLGAGKEQYF

D gene: -
clone size: -
V gene: TRBV4-1
J gene: TRBJ2-7
CDR3 DNA: TGCGCCAGCAGCCAGGCTCCCGGCGACTACCGTACCTACGAGCAGTACTTC
CDR3 protein: CASSQAPGDYRTYEQYF

D gene: -
clone size: -
V gene: TRBV6-5
J gene: TRBJ1-5
CDR3 DNA: TGTGCCAGCGGGGATACTGGGGGGTATCAGCCCCAGCATTTT
CDR3 protein: CASGDTGGYQPQHF

D gene: TRBD2
clone size: -
V gene: TRBV19
J gene: TRBJ2-2
CDR3 DNA: TGTGCCAGTAGTGGACTAGCGGGAGTATTCCGGGAGCTGTTTTTT
CDR3 protein: CASSGLAGVFRELFF

D gene: TRBD1
clone size: -
V gene: TRBV2
J gene: TRBJ2-2
CDR3 DNA: TGTGCCAGCACATGGGAGACAGGGTTGGGGGAGCTGTTTTTT
CDR3 protein: CASTWETGLGELFF

D gene: TRBD2
clone size: -
V gene: TRBV11-2
J gene: TRBJ2-5
CDR3 DNA: TGTGCCAGCAGCTCCCCCTGGGAGGGCAGGACGTCGGAGACCCAGTACTTC
CDR3 protein: CASSSPWEGRTSETQYF

D gene: -
clone size: once
V gene: TRBV11-3
J gene: TRBJ1-1
CDR3 DNA: TGTGCCAGCAGCTTAGGACAGGCGAACACTGAAGCTTTCTTT
CDR3 protein: CASSLGQANTEAFF

D gene: TRBD1
clone size: -
V gene: TRBV7-2
J gene: TRBJ1-1
CDR3 DNA: TGTGCCAGCAGCTTAGTCACAGGGGGCTATACTGAAGCTTTCTTT
CDR3 protein: CASSLVTGGYTEAFF

D gene: -
clone size: -
V gene: TRBV2
J gene: TRBJ2-1
CDR3 DNA: TGTGCCAGCAGTGTCGTAAGGGAGAATGAGCAGTTCTTC
CDR3 protein: CASSVVRENEQFF

D gene: TRBD1
clone size: -
V gene: TRBV18
J gene: TRBJ1-6
CDR3 DNA: TGTGCCAGCTCACCCTTGGAGCAGGGGGTAAGATCACCCCTCCACTTT
CDR3 protein: CASSPLEQGVRSPLHF

D gene: TRBD2
clone size: -
V gene: TRBV30
J gene: TRBJ2-7
CDR3 DNA: TGTGCCTGGAGTGAGGGAGGGCAGCAGTACTTC
CDR3 protein: CAWSEGGQQYF

D gene: TRBD2
clone size: once
V gene: TRBV10-2
J gene: TRBJ2-1
CDR3 DNA: TGCGCCAGCAGAGGTTTTGACGGGAGGGCCAATGAGCAGTTCTTC
CDR3 protein: CASRGFDGRANEQFF

D gene: -
clone size: -
V gene: TRBV6-2/TRBV6-3
J gene: TRBJ1-5
CDR3 DNA: TGTGCCAGCAGTTCCCGGGGGTTCCCTAGCAATCAGCCCCAGCATTTT
CDR3 protein: CASSSRGFPSNQPQHF

D gene: TRBD2
clone size: few
V gene: TRBV7-9
J gene: TRBJ2-2
CDR3 DNA: TGTGCCAGCACCAGCCTCGACGGTAGCGGGGGTGATGGGGAGCTGTTTTTT
CDR3 protein: CASTSLDGSGGDGELFF

D gene: TRBD1
clone size: -
V gene: TRBV29-1
J gene: TRBJ1-1
CDR3 DNA: TGCAGCGTTGGACAGGGCCGGGGCACTGAAGCTTTCTTT
CDR3 protein: CSVGQGRGTEAFF

D gene: TRBD1
clone size: -
V gene: TRBV18
J gene: TRBJ2-3
CDR3 DNA: TGTGCCAGCTCACCACGGTGGACAGGACCAGATACGCAGTATTTT
CDR3 protein: CASSPRWTGPDTQYF

D gene: TRBD2
clone size: -
V gene: TRBV27
J gene: TRBJ2-1
CDR3 DNA: TGTGCCAGCAGTGTCATAGCGGGGGGCTACAATGAGCAGTTCTTC
CDR3 protein: CASSVIAGGYNEQFF

D gene: TRBD1
clone size: -
V gene: TRBV5-8
J gene: TRBJ1-2
CDR3 DNA: TGTGCCAGCAGCTTCCCGGGGACAGGGCAAGGCTACACCTTC
CDR3 protein: CASSFPGTGQGYTF

D gene: TRBD1
clone size: -
V gene: TRBV19
J gene: TRBJ2-7
CDR3 DNA: TGTGCCAGTAGTATAGGACAGGGGGCGGTGTACGAGCAGTACTTC
CDR3 protein: CASSIGQGAVYEQYF

D gene: -
clone size: -
V gene: TRBV30
J gene: TRBJ1-4
CDR3 DNA: TGTGCCTGGAGATTGGGGGGAGGGGAAAAACTGTTTTTT
CDR3 protein: CAWRLGGGEKLFF

D gene: TRBD2
clone size: -
V gene: TRBV5-1
J gene: TRBJ2-1
CDR3 DNA: TGCGCCAGCAGCTTACCGACCGGACTAGTTGTTGAGCAGTTCTTC
CDR3 protein: CASSLPTGLVVEQFF

D gene: -
clone size: -
V gene: TRBV6-5
J gene: TRBJ2-7
CDR3 DNA: TGTGCCACGACACTTTCCTACGAGCAGTACTTC
CDR3 protein: CATTLSYEQYF

D gene: -
clone size: -
V gene: TRBV29-1
J gene: TRBJ1-4
CDR3 DNA: TGCAGCGTCTACTATGAAAAACTGTTTTTT
CDR3 protein: CSVYYEKLFF

D gene: -
clone size: -
V gene: TRBV12-3/TRBV12-4
J gene: TRBJ1-1
CDR3 DNA: TGTGCCAGCAGTTTGGGGGGGCTGGCTTTCTTT
CDR3 protein: CASSLGGLAFF

D gene: -
clone size: -
V gene: TRBV5-6
J gene: TRBJ2-5
CDR3 DNA: TGTGCCAGCAGCTTCGGACAGCACCAAGAGACCCAGTACTTC
CDR3 protein: CASSFGQHQETQYF

D gene: TRBD1
clone size: -
V gene: TRBV18
J gene: TRBJ2-3
CDR3 DNA: TGTGCCAGCTCGCCGACAGGGGATCCAGATACGCAGTATTTT
CDR3 protein: CASSPTGDPDTQYF

D gene: -
clone size: -
V gene: TRBV27
J gene: TRBJ1-2
CDR3 DNA: TGTGCCAGCAGCCGACAGCAAGCTAACTATGGCTACACCTTC
CDR3 protein: CASSRQQANYGYTF

D gene: -
clone size: once
V gene: TRBV27
J gene: TRBJ1-1
CDR3 DNA: TGTGCCAGCAGTTCCCTACTGGTCCGCACGTCCCTGGGCCTTAACACTGAAGCTTTCTTT
CDR3 protein: CASSSLLVRTSLGLNTEAFF

D gene: -
clone size: -
V gene: TRBV4-3
J gene: TRBJ1-5
CDR3 DNA: TGCGCCAGCAGCCAAGGCGGAGCATATAGCAATCAGCCCCAGCATTTT
CDR3 protein: CASSQGGAYSNQPQHF

D gene: -
clone size: -
V gene: TRBV6-2/TRBV6-3
J gene: TRBJ2-7
CDR3 DNA: TGTGCCAGCAGCCGACAGGACTACGAGCAGTACTTC
CDR3 protein: CASSRQDYEQYF

D gene: TRBD1
clone size: -
V gene: TRBV6-5
J gene: TRBJ1-1
CDR3 DNA: TGTGCCAGCAGTTACTCGGGACAGTTTGAAGCTTTCTTT
CDR3 protein: CASSYSGQFEAFF

D gene: TRBD2
clone size: -
V gene: TRBV5-4
J gene: TRBJ2-7
CDR3 DNA: TGTGCCAGCAGCAGGGCGGCGGGGACTAGCGTCCACGAGCAGTACTTC
CDR3 protein: CASSRAAGTSVHEQYF

D gene: -
clone size: -
V gene: TRBV5-1
J gene: TRBJ2-6
CDR3 DNA: TGCGCCAGCAGCTTAGCGACGCAAAGCTCTGGGGCCAACGTCCTGACTTTC
CDR3 protein: CASSLATQSSGANVLTF

D gene: TRBD2
clone size: -
V gene: TRBV9
J gene: TRBJ2-1
CDR3 DNA: TGTGCCAGCAGCGGCCAGCGGGGGACCTACTACAATGAGCAGTTCTTC
CDR3 protein: CASSGQRGTYYNEQFF

D gene: -
clone size: -
V gene: TRBV18
J gene: TRBJ2-7
CDR3 DNA: TGTGCCAGCTCACCACCGGGGACATCAGAGCAGTACTTC
CDR3 protein: CASSPPGTSEQYF

D gene: TRBD1
clone size: once
V gene: TRBV9
J gene: TRBJ1-1
CDR3 DNA: TGTGCCAGCAGCGTAGCCCCGACAGGGCCCGCCGTGGCTTTCTTT
CDR3 protein: CASSVAPTGPAVAFF